A single sample gave rise to the 2 T cell receptor beta chains below, sequenced in a study of Ad26.COV2.S vaccination and SARS-CoV-2 variants. This table comes from immunoSEQ multiplex PCR, and its TCRdb copy is limited to in-frame clones, with some not included. The sample shows 300,000 to 400,000 clones, approximately 80% of them seen only once. Treatment of the sample: about 20 received Ad26.COV2.S at low or high dose, single or two shots; 5 received placebo; per-sample allocation not given. At day 63 after the first vaccine or placebo injection, samples were drawn. The specimen comprised peripheral blood, sampled in a trial of Ad26.COV2.S vaccine versus placebo. All receptors derive from a person between 18 and 59 years old who received the Ad26.COV2.S COVID-19 vaccine or a placebo.

This clone counts as medium-sized. The chain recombines TRBV6-4 with TRBJ2-7; 7 bases are shared with TRBD1. The CDR3 extends over 15 amino acids. J gave up 5 bases and V 6 bases, and 13 bases lay outside the gene matches. Germline V lookup: CDR1 MRHNA, CDR2 SNTAGT. CDR3: CASSPTAGGLNEQYF. Here the CDR3 DNA reads TGTGCCAGCAGCCCAACGGCAGGGGGTTTAAACGAGCAGTACTTC.

The V call is TRBV11-2, the J call TRBJ2-1; 7 nucleotides align to TRBD2. The germline V gene encodes CDR1 SGHAT and CDR2 FQNNGV. The CDR3 length is 11 residues. J gave up 12 bases and V 6 bases, and 5 bases lay outside the gene matches. The CDR3 loop reads CASSHSGGQFF. Written as DNA, the CDR3 is TGTGCCAGCAGTCACTCGGGGGGGCAGTTCTTC.